These 29 T cell receptor beta chains were sequenced from one sample in a study of breast tumors, draining lymph nodes, adjacent tissues. Axillary draining lymph nodes of breast cancer patients supplied the node samples. TCRdb re-called the multiplex PCR reads with MiXCR, one entry per CDR3 protein. The sample lists 200,000 to 300,000 distinct CDR3 sequences; 30% were seen once. Sequencing used axillary lymph node tissue. The source of these receptors is a female donor with breast cancer. Some clones in this sample may be carry-over from other donors' samples.

This clonotype came up a few times. The chain uses TRBV3-1 and TRBJ1-2; TRBD1 matches at 7 bases. J lost 6 bases, V lost 6 bases, and 10 bases had no gene match. Germline V CDR1 and CDR2: LGHDT, YNNKEL (reference sequence). The CDR3 spans 14 residues. CDR3 DNA sequence: TGTGCCAGCAGGAGGACAGGCGGCGTCGATGGCTACACCTTC. Its translation is CASRRTGGVDGYTF.

This clonotype came up a few times. The chain has TRBV4-1 and TRBJ2-1; 7 bases match TRBD1. The V and J ends lost 3 bases and 7 bases, in that order; junction bases with no gene match: 12. The CDR3 is made up of 16 amino acids. Germline assignment: CDR1 MGHRA and CDR2 YSYEKL. The CDR3 reads CASSHTTGTVGNEQFF. CDR3 nucleotides: TGCGCCAGCAGCCATACTACCGGGACAGTAGGGAATGAGCAGTTCTTC.

This clonotype has at least ten counts. This chain links TRBV9 with TRBJ2-3; possible D gene TRBD2, 5 bases. There are 16 residues in the CDR3. V lost 0 bases and J lost 0, with 11 bases in between. Looked up from germline, CDR1 is SGDLS and CDR2 is YYNGEE. The CDR3 DNA follows: TGTGCCAGCAGCGTAGCAGTAGCGAGTAGCACAGATACGCAGTATTTT. Its translation: CASSVAVASSTDTQYF.

At least ten counts were recorded for this clonotype. This chain joins TRBV12-3 or TRBV12-4 and TRBJ2-2, with a tentative D call TRBD2 (6 bases). The CDR3 length is 16 residues. V lost 6 bases and J 3 bases, leaving 17 bases between the germline ends. The CDR3: CASSMERVFDTGELFF. CDR3 DNA sequence: TGTGCCAGCAGCATGGAGCGGGTTTTCGACACCGGGGAGCTGTTTTTT.

For this clonotype: One base away lies a much larger clone, so this may be a sequencing read error. The CDR3 ends on some other residue instead of the conserved phenylalanine or tryptophan, so this is likely a read error. CDR3 protein: CASTPTRNEQFS. The DNA of the CDR3 is TGTGCCAGCACCCCTACTAGGAATGAGCAGTTCTCC. The chain uses TRBV9 and TRBJ2-1, with D possibly TRBD2 on 5 matching bases. The CDR3 is 12 residues long. V lost 6 bases, J lost 7 bases, and 11 bases lay in between. Germline-derived CDR1 and CDR2 are SGDLS and YYNGEE.

This clonotype showed up just a few times. V is TRBV30 and J is TRBJ2-1; TRBD2 is a possible D gene (7 bases). The V end lost 0 bases, the J end lost 2 bases, and 8 bases lay between the germline ends. The CDR3 is 14 residues long. Germline values: CDR1 GTSNPN, CDR2 SVGIG (reference sequence). CDR3 sequence: CAWSVGGAYNEQFF. CDR3 coding DNA: TGTGCCTGGAGTGTAGGGGGGGCCTACAATGAGCAGTTCTTC.

This clonotype was seen ten or more times. CDR3 protein: CSAQGQEKLFF. CDR3 bases: TGCAGTGCTCAGGGGCAGGAAAAACTGTTTTTT. The chain employs TRBV20-1 and TRBJ1-4, with D possibly matching TRBD1 (6 bases). The germline CDR1 and CDR2 sequences are DFQATT and SNEGSKA (reference sequence). The CDR3 is made up of 11 amino acids. Trimming took off 5 bases at V and 8 bases at J, with 9 bases between the two ends.

This clonotype was recorded many times. The J gene is TRBJ2-2, the V gene TRBV5-1; a weak D match, TRBD1 (7 bases). The V end was cut by 3 bases, the J end by 3 bases, with 15 bases between. From germline, CDR1 is SGHRS and CDR2 YFSETQ. This CDR3 is built from 16 residues. CDR3 residues: CASSSPGGLYTGELFF. CDR3 coding DNA: TGCGCCAGCAGCTCCCCAGGGGGGCTTTACACCGGGGAGCTGTTTTTT.

This clonotype was counted ten times or more. The chain joins TRBV19 to TRBJ2-3; perhaps TRBD2 as D (6 bases). Between the trimmed V and J ends, which lost 8 bases and 4 bases, there was a span of 22 bases. CDR1 and CDR2 (germline): LNHDA, SQIVND (reference sequence). The CDR3 consists of 16 residues. The CDR3 is CASAGWAGRDADTQYF. The CDR3 bases are TGTGCCAGTGCAGGTTGGGCGGGAAGGGACGCAGATACGCAGTATTTT.

This clonotype occurred many times. The chain combines TRBV5-5 with TRBJ2-7, with D maybe TRBD1 (5 bases). CDR1 and CDR2 (germline): SGHKS, YYEKEE (reference sequence). V lost 2 bases to trimming and J lost 5 bases, with 14 bases between them. The CDR3 length is 14 residues. CDR3 in DNA: TGTGCCAGCAGCTTTGCGGCAGGGCGAGACGAGCAGTACTTC. Amino acids: CASSFAAGRDEQYF.

This clonotype showed up many times. J is TRBJ2-3 and V is TRBV10-3; maybe TRBD1 (6 bases). CDR1 ENHRY and CDR2 SYGVKD come from the germline V gene. The CDR3 runs 16 residues. The V and J ends lost 10 bases and 2 bases respectively, with 22 bases between them. The chain's CDR3 is CATTQTGKGTTDTQYF. The CDR3 coding sequence is TGTGCCACGACACAAACAGGGAAGGGGACCACAGATACGCAGTATTTT.

About this clonotype itself: A much bigger clone sits one base away, suggesting this may be a read error. The V call is TRBV6-5, the J call TRBJ1-2, with TRBD1 identical over 7 bases. This CDR3 has 15 amino acids. Trimming cost V 7 bases and J 5 bases; bases outside gene matches: 13. Looked up from germline, CDR1 is MNHEY and CDR2 is SVGAGI. This chain's CDR3 is CASTPSRDSYYGYTF. In nucleotides, the CDR3 is TGTGCCAGCACCCCATCCCGGGACAGCTATTATGGCTACACCTTC.

This clonotype was counted many times. The V call is TRBV9, the J call TRBJ2-2; 9 nucleotides line up with TRBD1. Germline V lookup: CDR1 SGDLS, CDR2 YYNGEE. J was trimmed by 6 bases and V by 0 bases; bases with no gene match: 6. The CDR3 sequence is 16 residues long. The CDR3: CASSVGGTGRAGELFF. CDR3 sequence (DNA): TGTGCCAGCAGCGTAGGTGGGACAGGGAGGGCCGGGGAGCTGTTTTTT.

This clonotype was seen only a few times. This clone may be a read error of a much larger clone one base away. The V gene is TRBV5-6, the J gene TRBJ2-5, with D unresolved. CDR3 length: 14 amino acids. Per the germline V gene, CDR1 is SGHDT and CDR2 is YYEEEE. The DNA for the CDR3 is TGTGCCAGCAGCTTGTGGGTCAGGCAAGAGACCCAGTGCTTC. Protein product: CASSLWVRQETQCF.

This clonotype was observed at least ten times. CDR3: CASSFQGSNTGELFF. The CDR3 nucleotides read TGTGCCAGCAGCTTCCAAGGATCGAACACCGGGGAGCTGTTTTTT. V is TRBV11-2 and J is TRBJ2-2; D uncertain. V was clipped by 3 bases and J by 0 bases, with 8 bases between them. The CDR3 totals 15 residues. Germline assignment: CDR1 SGHAT and CDR2 FQNNGV.

At least ten counts were recorded for this clonotype. The chain is built from TRBV15 and TRBJ1-3; D remains ambiguous. The CDR3 covers 13 residues. Germline assignment: CDR1 LNHNV and CDR2 YYDKDF (reference sequence). The germline V and J ends were trimmed by 1 base and 6 bases, with 7 bases remaining between them. CDR3 amino acids: CATSRVPLNTIYF. The CDR3, as DNA: TGTGCCACCAGCAGAGTCCCATTAAACACCATATATTTT.

Many counts were recorded for this clonotype. The genes are TRBV29-1 and TRBJ2-3; 7 bases map to TRBD2. Unmatched junction bases numbered 10, after V lost 0 bases and J lost 7 bases. CDR1 SQVTM and CDR2 ANQGSEA come from the germline V gene. The CDR3 is made up of 15 amino acids. The CDR3 bases are TGCAGCGTTGAAGATCGGCGACTAGCATTAAATACGCAGTATTTT. Translated: CSVEDRRLALNTQYF.

The CDR3 protein is CASSLTTGNTEAFF. As DNA, the CDR3 is TGTGCCAGCAGCTTAACTACCGGGAACACTGAAGCTTTCTTT. This chain connects TRBV7-8 to TRBJ1-1; D is unclear. CDR1 and CDR2 from the germline V gene are SGHVS and FQNEAQ. CDR3 length equals 14 residues. The germline V and J ends were trimmed by 2 bases and 1 base, with 8 bases remaining between them.

This clonotype appeared many times. The gene calls are TRBV19 and TRBJ2-7, with 9 bases that match TRBD2. The V segment lost 0 bases and the J segment 5 bases; nucleotides outside the gene matches: 14. Germline V gene sequence: CDR1 LNHDA, CDR2 SQIVND (reference sequence). The CDR3 contains 18 residues. The CDR3 sequence is CASSIDLPSGTTRDEQYF. CDR3 in DNA: TGTGCCAGTAGTATAGATTTGCCTAGCGGGACGACCCGGGACGAGCAGTACTTC. The full variable domain, in which reference TRBV19 and TRBJ2-7 provide the parts outside the CDR3, is DGGITQSPKYLFRKEGQNVTLSCEQNLNHDAMYWYRQDPGQGLRLIYYSQIVNDFQKGDIAEGYSVSREKKESFPLTVTSAQKNPTAFYLCASSIDLPSGTTRDEQYFGPGTRLTVT.

This clonotype was recorded many times. V is TRBV12-3 or TRBV12-4 and J is TRBJ2-3, with D perhaps TRBD2 (5 bases). The CDR3 spans 14 residues. V gave up 7 bases and J gave up 0 bases, with 11 bases separating them. CDR3 DNA sequence: TGTGCCAGCATTGAGAGCGGAAGCACAGATACGCAGTATTTT. Protein product: CASIESGSTDTQYF.

This clonotype was seen only once. The V and J genes are TRBV6-2 or TRBV6-3 and TRBJ2-7; perhaps TRBD2 as D (5 bases). Trimming left V 5 bases short and J 0 bases short, with 11 bases between. The CDR3 has 14 residues. Germline CDR1 reads MNHEY; CDR2 reads SVGEGT. The CDR3 DNA follows: TGTGCCAGCAGTCACGGGGATAGCTCCTACGAGCAGTACTTC. Translation gives CASSHGDSSYEQYF.

As for this clonotype: A much larger clonotype is one base distant, so this may be a read error. The V and J genes are TRBV12-3 or TRBV12-4 and TRBJ2-1, with 7 bases that match TRBD1. The CDR3 is 15 amino acids. The CDR3 nucleotides are TGTGCCATCAGTTTTACGACAGGGACCTACAATGAGCAGTTCTTC. Amino acid sequence: CAISFTTGTYNEQFF.

With respect to this clonotype: A much larger clone is a single base away; this may be a read error. The V call is TRBV7-2, the J call TRBJ1-2; 8 bases line up with TRBD1. Germline values: CDR1 SGHTA, CDR2 FQGNSA. The CDR3 loop spans 15 amino acids. The CDR3 is CASSSNPGQVYGHTF. CDR3 DNA: TGTGCCAGCAGCTCAAATCCGGGACAGGTCTATGGCCACACCTTC. Together with reference TRBV7-2 and TRBJ1-2, the CDR3 gives the full variable domain: GAGVSQSPSNKVTEKGKDVELRCDPISGHTALYWYRQSLGQGLEFLIYFQGNSAPDKSGLPSDRFSAERTGGSVSTLTIQRTQQEDSAVYLCASSSNPGQVYGHTFGSGTRLTVV.

This clonotype has ten or more counts. The chain is built from TRBV20-1 and TRBJ2-3; D might be TRBD1 (6 bases). The CDR3 is made up of 18 amino acids. Germline CDR1 is DFQATT and CDR2 is SNEGSKA (reference sequence). Deletions cut 2 bases from V and 6 bases from J, with 27 bases between. CDR3 protein: CSARPLGISGGLGDTQYF. The CDR3 region has the DNA TGCAGTGCTAGACCCCTCGGAATAAGTGGGGGCTTGGGGGATACGCAGTATTTT.

As to this clonotype: Relative to the germline gene, one junction end is altered; a read error may explain this. The V call is TRBV5-4, the J call TRBJ2-5; 7 nucleotides agree with TRBD1. This CDR3 contains 15 residues. Germline CDR1 reads SGHNT; CDR2 reads YYREEE (reference sequence). DNA for the CDR3: TGTGCCAGCAGCTCAAGAACAGGGGCGGAAGAGGCCCAGTACTTC. Protein sequence: CASSSRTGAEEAQYF.

This chain connects TRBV5-1 to TRBJ1-1; 7 positions match TRBD1. The ends lost 0 bases at V and 6 bases at J; junction bases unmatched: 5. Germline V gene data show CDR1 as SGHRS and CDR2 as YFSETQ. The CDR3 consists of 14 residues. CDR3 nucleotide sequence: TGCGCCAGCAGCTTGGGCGACAGGGAGGCTGAAGCTTTCTTT. Its translation: CASSLGDREAEAFF.

At least ten counts were recorded for this clonotype. The V gene is TRBV7-9, the J gene TRBJ2-1, with D possibly being TRBD2 (5 bases). CDR3 length: 16 amino acids. Trimming stripped 5 bases from V and 15 bases from J, with 29 bases between. Germline values: CDR1 SEHNR, CDR2 FQNEAQ (reference sequence). As DNA, the CDR3 is TGTGCCAGCAGCCGACCACTAGGAACCACCTCAGCTCTCGTGTTCTTC. Its translation is CASSRPLGTTSALVFF.

This clonotype was seen at least ten times. This chain links TRBV5-1 with TRBJ2-3; 7 bases agree with TRBD1. Germline V gives CDR1 SGHRS, CDR2 YFSETQ. CDR3 length equals 15 residues. V lost 1 base and J lost 12; bases outside the gene matches: 14. The CDR3 DNA is TGCGCCAGCAGCTTGACCAGGGGGTATAGGAGTCATCAGTATTTT. Translated: CASSLTRGYRSHQYF. The whole variable domain, remainder taken from reference TRBV5-1 and TRBJ2-3, is KAGVTQTPRYLIKTRGQQVTLSCSPISGHRSVSWYQQTPGQGLQFLFEYFSETQRNKGNFPGRFSGRQFSNSRSEMNVSTLELGDSALYLCASSLTRGYRSHQYFGPGTRLTVL.

Details on this clonotype: The germline gene is not matched at one end of the junction; a read error may be the cause. The rearrangement uses TRBV5-1 and TRBJ2-2, with D possibly being TRBD1 or TRBD2 (5 bases each). This CDR3 has 14 residues. Germline CDR1 SGHRS, CDR2 YFSETQ. The CDR3 region is CATFEDREHRGAVF. Here the CDR3 DNA reads TGCGCCACCTTCGAAGACAGAGAACACCGGGGAGCTGTTTTT.